The entry below describes one T cell receptor beta chain. The CDR3 has 13 amino acids. Germline V gene data show CDR1 as SNHLY and CDR2 as FYNNEI. Trimming cost V 9 bases and J 7 bases; bases outside gene matches: 3. This sample is drawn from a study of blood T cell repertoires in COVID-19. Study-level information: The analysed material was cDNA or gDNA that came from T cells, B-cell-depleted T cells, or PBMCs.

Sequenced by immunoSEQ multiplex PCR; TCRdb stores in-frame clones only, minus some. The sample holds about 200,000 clones; 70% to 85% are singletons and the top ten take 6.9%. The sample was peripheral blood. The chain links TRBV2 to TRBJ2-1; 13 positions agree with TRBD2. The sequence derives from a human donor with acute or convalescent COVID-19. The donor label of this sample is uncertain. The CDR3 nucleotides read TGTGCCAGGACGGGACTAGCGGGAAATGAGCAGTTCTTC. It is translated as CARTGLAGNEQFF. The entire variable domain, with the rest obtained from reference TRBV2 and TRBJ2-1, is as follows: EPEVTQTPSHQVTQMGQEVILRCVPISNHLYFYWYRQILGQKVEFLVSFYNNEISEKSEIFDDQFSVERPDGSNFTLKIRSTKLEDSAMYFCARTGLAGNEQFFGPGTRLTVL.